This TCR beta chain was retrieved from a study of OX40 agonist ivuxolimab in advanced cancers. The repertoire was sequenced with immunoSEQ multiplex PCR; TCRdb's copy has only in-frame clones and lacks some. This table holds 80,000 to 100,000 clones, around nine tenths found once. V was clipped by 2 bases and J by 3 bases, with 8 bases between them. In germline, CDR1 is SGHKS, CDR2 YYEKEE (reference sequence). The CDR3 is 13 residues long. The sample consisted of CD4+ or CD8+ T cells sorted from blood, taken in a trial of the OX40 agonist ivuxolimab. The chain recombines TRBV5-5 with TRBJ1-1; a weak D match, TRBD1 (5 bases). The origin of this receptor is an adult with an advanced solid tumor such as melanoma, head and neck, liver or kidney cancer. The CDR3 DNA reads TGTGCCAGCAGCTTTGGGGGGGACACTGAAGCTTTCTTT. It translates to CASSFGGDTEAFF. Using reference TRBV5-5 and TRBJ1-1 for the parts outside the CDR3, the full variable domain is DAGVTQSPTHLIKTRGQQVTLRCSPISGHKSVSWYQQVLGQGPQFIFQYYEKEERGRGNFPDRFSARQFPNYSSELNVNALLLGDSALYLCASSFGGDTEAFFGQGTRLTVV.